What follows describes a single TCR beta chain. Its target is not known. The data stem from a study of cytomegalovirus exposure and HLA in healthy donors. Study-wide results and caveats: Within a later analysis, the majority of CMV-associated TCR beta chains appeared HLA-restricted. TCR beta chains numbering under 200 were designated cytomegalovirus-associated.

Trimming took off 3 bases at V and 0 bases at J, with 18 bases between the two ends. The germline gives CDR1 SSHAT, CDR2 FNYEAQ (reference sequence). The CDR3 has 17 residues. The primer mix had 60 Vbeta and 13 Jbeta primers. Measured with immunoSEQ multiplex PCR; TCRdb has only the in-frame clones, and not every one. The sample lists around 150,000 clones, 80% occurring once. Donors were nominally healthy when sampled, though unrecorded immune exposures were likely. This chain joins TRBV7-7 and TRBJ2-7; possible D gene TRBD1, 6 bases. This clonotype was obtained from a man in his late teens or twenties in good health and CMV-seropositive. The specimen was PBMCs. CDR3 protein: CASSFRTGTMSSYEQYF. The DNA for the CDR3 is TGTGCCAGCAGCTTCCGAACCGGGACAATGAGCTCCTACGAGCAGTACTTC.